The 30 T cell receptor beta chains reported below all come from one sample, sequenced in a study of T cell responses to AZD1222 COVID-19 vaccine. Clones were read by immunoSEQ multiplex PCR, and TCRdb kept only the in-frame ones, dropping some. The data contain fewer than 150,000 clones, over 75% of them singletons. Sequencing used peripheral blood, obtained on day 0 of AZD1222 vaccination. Every receptor here comes from an adult in good health.

The chain recombines TRBV4-1 with TRBJ2-5; D gene uncertain. Germline CDR1 MGHRA, CDR2 YSYEKL. This CDR3 has 16 amino acids. V was shortened by 0 bases and J by 5 bases, with 16 bases between the two germline ends. In DNA, the CDR3 is TGCGCCAGCAGCCAAGAGGGGTCGCGGCGCTCGGAGACCCAGTACTTC. Translated, it gives CASSQEGSRRSETQYF.

This clone has a single count. V usage is TRBV10-2 and J usage is TRBJ1-2; TRBD1 matches at 8 bases. This CDR3 has 13 amino acids. Germline lookup yields CDR1 WSHSY and CDR2 SAAADI. The V gene end was trimmed by 6 bases and the J gene end by 4 bases; junction bases not matched to a gene: 4. The CDR3 reads CASRGQGPYGYTF. The CDR3 DNA reads as TGCGCCAGCAGAGGACAGGGACCCTATGGCTACACCTTC.

V is TRBV6-2 or TRBV6-3 and J is TRBJ1-1; a possible D gene is TRBD1 (6 bases). This CDR3 is built from 15 residues. The germline gives CDR1 MNHEY, CDR2 SVGEGT. Between the trimmed V and J ends, which lost 5 bases and 2 bases, there was a span of 15 bases. The CDR3 sequence: CASSGDIESNTEAFF. The CDR3 DNA follows: TGTGCCAGCAGTGGGGACATCGAGAGCAACACTGAAGCTTTCTTT.

The CDR3 protein is CASSLAPGDETQYF. CDR3 nucleotides: TGTGCCAGCAGCTTGGCCCCGGGGGACGAGACCCAGTACTTC. V and J are TRBV5-4 and TRBJ2-5, with D possibly matching TRBD2 (6 bases). This CDR3 spans 14 amino acids. V was pared by 0 bases and J by 5 bases, with 11 bases between. The germline CDR1 and CDR2 sequences are SGHNT and YYREEE (reference sequence).

The chain has TRBV30 and TRBJ2-1, with TRBD2 identical over 9 bases. The CDR3 spans 15 residues. Germline assignment: CDR1 GTSNPN and CDR2 SVGIG (reference sequence). V shed 0 bases and J 5 bases; nucleotides not matched to a gene: 5. CDR3 nucleotide sequence: TGTGCCTGGAGTGTTGCTAGCGGGAAAAACAATGAGCAGTTCTTC. It encodes CAWSVASGKNNEQFF.

The V and J genes are TRBV18 and TRBJ1-6, with 10 bases that match TRBD1. V shed 6 bases and J 7 bases; nucleotides not matched to a gene: 12. The CDR3 runs to 17 residues. CDR1 is KGHSH, CDR2 LQKENI, per germline. This CDR3 reads CASSQVAGQGMNSPLHF. The CDR3 DNA sequence: TGTGCCAGCTCTCAGGTTGCGGGACAGGGGATGAATTCACCCCTCCACTTT.

The chain carries TRBV7-8 and TRBJ2-4; 11 nucleotides match TRBD2. The CDR3 extends over 16 amino acids. CDR1 is SGHVS and CDR2 is FQNEAQ in the germline V gene. Losses at the gene ends were 5 bases for V and 0 bases for J; bases not matched to a gene: 3. Here the CDR3 DNA reads TGTGCCAGCAGCAAGGGACTAGCGGTAGCCAAAAACATTCAGTACTTC. It specifies CASSKGLAVAKNIQYF.

The V and J genes are TRBV14 and TRBJ1-1; D uncertain. This CDR3 is built from 13 residues. Germline V gene sequence: CDR1 SGHDN, CDR2 FVKESK. V lost 1 base, J lost 1 base, and 4 bases lay in between. CDR3 protein: CASSQVGNTEAFF. The DNA of the CDR3 is TGTGCCAGCAGCCAAGTGGGGAACACTGAAGCTTTCTTT.

The chain carries TRBV6-4 and TRBJ2-3; D not resolved. The V end was cut by 1 base, the J end by 0 bases, with 8 bases between. Germline V gene sequence: CDR1 MRHNA, CDR2 SNTAGT. The CDR3 length is 15 residues. CDR3 sequence: CASSDLESSTDTQYF. In DNA form, the CDR3 reads TGTGCCAGCAGTGACTTGGAGAGTAGCACAGATACGCAGTATTTT.

CDR3 amino acids: CASTLRRTGAYNSPLHF. CDR3 in DNA: TGTGCCAGCACCTTACGGCGAACAGGAGCCTATAATTCACCCCTCCACTTT. The V gene is TRBV27, the J gene TRBJ1-6, with D possibly being TRBD1 (5 bases). CDR3 length: 17 residues. Germline V lookup: CDR1 MNHEY, CDR2 SMNVEV (reference sequence). Trimming took 7 bases from V and 2 from J, leaving 18 bases between them.

The rearrangement uses TRBV3-1 (or the pseudogene TRBV3-2) and TRBJ1-4, with TRBD1 as a possible D gene (6 bases). The CDR3 consists of 15 residues. Looked up from germline, CDR1 is LGHDT and CDR2 is YNNKEL (reference sequence). The V end lost 3 bases, the J end lost 3 bases, and 11 bases lay between the germline ends. The DNA of the CDR3 is TGTGCCAGCAGCCACCATGAGGGGGCTAATGAAAAACTGTTTTTT. It translates to CASSHHEGANEKLFF.

V and J are TRBV6-5 and TRBJ2-1; D not resolved. This CDR3 has 14 residues. CDR1 is MNHEY, CDR2 SVGAGI, per germline. V lost 7 bases and J 0 bases, leaving 10 bases between the germline ends. The CDR3 region is CASKGSSSYNEQFF. DNA for the CDR3: TGTGCCAGCAAGGGCTCTTCCTCCTACAATGAGCAGTTCTTC.

V usage is TRBV11-2 and J usage is TRBJ1-1, with a tentative D call TRBD1 (6 bases). The CDR3 extends over 15 amino acids. The V gene's germline CDR1 is SGHAT and CDR2 FQNNGV. Trimming removed 5 bases at V and 6 bases at J, with 19 bases between. CDR3 DNA sequence: TGTGCCAGCAGCCCCAATTTCGTTAACAGGGCTGAAGCTTTCTTT. Translated: CASSPNFVNRAEAFF. The variable domain in full, with the rest retrieved from reference TRBV11-2 and TRBJ1-1, is EAGVAQSPRYKIIEKRQSVAFWCNPISGHATLYWYQQILGQGPKLLIQFQNNGVVDDSQLPKDRFSAERLKGVDSTLKIQPAKLEDSAVYLCASSPNFVNRAEAFFGQGTRLTVV.

The chain uses TRBV19 and TRBJ1-3; D is perhaps TRBD1 (6 bases). In germline, CDR1 is LNHDA, CDR2 SQIVND (reference sequence). V lost 10 bases and J 2 bases, leaving 15 bases between the germline ends. This CDR3 comprises 14 residues. CDR3 sequence reads: CAIREGGAGNTIYF. CDR3 nucleotides: TGTGCCATTCGCGAGGGGGGAGCTGGAAACACCATATATTTT. Supplemented by reference TRBV19 and TRBJ1-3, the full variable domain reads DGGITQSPKYLFRKEGQNVTLSCEQNLNHDAMYWYRQDPGQGLRLIYYSQIVNDFQKGDIAEGYSVSREKKESFPLTVTSAQKNPTAFYLCAIREGGAGNTIYFGEGSWLTVV.

V and J are TRBV7-9 and TRBJ1-1, with D unclear. CDR1 and CDR2 (germline): SEHNR, FQNEAQ (reference sequence). Trimming left V 3 bases short and J 1 base short, with 9 bases between. There are 14 residues in the CDR3. The CDR3 region is CASSFRPANTEAFF. The CDR3 bases are TGTGCCAGCAGCTTCAGGCCGGCGAACACTGAAGCTTTCTTT. Filled out from reference TRBV7-9 and TRBJ1-1, the complete variable domain reads DTGVSQNPRHKITKRGQNVTFRCDPISEHNRLYWYRQTLGQGPEFLTYFQNEAQLEKSRLLSDRFSAERPKGSFSTLEIQRTEQGDSAMYLCASSFRPANTEAFFGQGTRLTVV.

The CDR3 coding sequence is TGTGCCTGGAGTGTACCCCTCCTGACAGGGGGCCGATATGGCTACACCTTC. Residues: CAWSVPLLTGGRYGYTF. This chain connects TRBV30 to TRBJ1-2; 10 bases align to TRBD1. The CDR3 runs to 17 residues. CDR1 GTSNPN and CDR2 SVGIG come from the germline V gene (reference sequence). V was pared by 0 bases and J by 5 bases, with 12 bases of the junction left unmatched.

The chain links TRBV7-9 to TRBJ2-7, with 8 bases matching TRBD1. The CDR3 extends over 15 amino acids. V was clipped by 3 bases and J by 3 bases; unmatched bases: 7. From germline, CDR1 is SEHNR and CDR2 FQNEAQ (reference sequence). CDR3 bases: TGTGCCAGCAGCTTCGGGGACAGGCTTTACTACGAGCAGTACTTC. Translating it yields CASSFGDRLYYEQYF.

The J gene is TRBJ1-2, the V gene TRBV11-2; D unresolved. There are 15 residues in the CDR3. In germline, CDR1 is SGHAT, CDR2 FQNNGV. Deletions cut 2 bases from V and 4 bases from J, with 14 bases between. The chain's CDR3 is CASSLSSRRGYGYTF. The CDR3 DNA reads as TGTGCCAGCAGCTTAAGCAGCCGCCGCGGCTATGGCTACACCTTC.

This sequence joins TRBV12-5 and TRBJ1-1; TRBD1 agrees at 11 bases. The ends lost 5 bases at V and 3 bases at J; junction bases unmatched: 8. Germline V CDR1 and CDR2: LGHNT, FRNRAP. This CDR3 region has 16 residues. The CDR3 loop reads CASGRGTGGRDTEAFF. DNA of the CDR3: TGTGCTAGTGGTCGCGGGACAGGGGGGCGAGACACTGAAGCTTTCTTT.

The rearrangement joins TRBV7-9 to TRBJ2-7; D is uncertain. The CDR3 is 15 amino acids. The ends were cut back, 2 bases at V and 2 bases at J, with 13 bases in the middle. Looked up from germline, CDR1 is SEHNR and CDR2 is FQNEAQ (reference sequence). The CDR3 is CASSLNPQLAYEQYF. CDR3 sequence (DNA): TGTGCCAGCAGCTTAAACCCCCAGCTAGCCTACGAGCAGTACTTC.

The chain is built from TRBV6-6 and TRBJ1-2, with 7 bases lining up with TRBD1. Germline CDR1 is MNHNY and CDR2 is SVGAGI (reference sequence). The CDR3 runs to 16 residues. Trimming removed 0 bases from V and 1 base from J; junction bases left unmatched: 5. In DNA form, the CDR3 reads TGTGCCAGCAGTTACTCGAACCGGGACAGTAACTATGGCTACACCTTC. Translation gives CASSYSNRDSNYGYTF.

The chain links TRBV28 to TRBJ1-1, with TRBD1 matching 7 bases. The V and J ends lost 6 bases and 0 bases, in that order; junction bases with no gene match: 10. This CDR3 region has 16 residues. Germline lookup yields CDR1 MDHEN and CDR2 SYDVKM. The CDR3 sequence: CASRLQGMGMNTEAFF. The CDR3 DNA reads TGTGCCAGCAGATTACAGGGGATGGGAATGAACACTGAAGCTTTCTTT.

The J gene is TRBJ1-3, the V gene TRBV5-6; D remains unclear. CDR3 length: 14 amino acids. The V and J ends lost 1 base and 7 bases respectively, with 12 bases between them. Germline CDR1 is SGHDT and CDR2 is YYEEEE. CDR3 bases: TGTGCCAGCAGCTTGTCGGGTAGAGGGAACACCATATATTTT. This codes for CASSLSGRGNTIYF.

The chain recombines TRBV24-1 with TRBJ1-5, with a possible D match to TRBD1 (5 bases). The ends were cut back, 5 bases at V and 2 bases at J, with 15 bases in the middle. Germline values: CDR1 KGHDR, CDR2 SFDVKD. This CDR3 region has 16 residues. The CDR3 DNA reads as TGTGCCACCAGTGGGTCGGGGGGGGATGGCAATCAGCCCCAGCATTTT. It is translated as CATSGSGGDGNQPQHF.

This clone is a singleton in its sample. The rearrangement joins TRBV6-5 to TRBJ2-4; D unresolved. Looked up from germline, CDR1 is MNHEY and CDR2 is SVGAGI. V gave up 0 bases and J gave up 3 bases, with 12 bases separating them. The CDR3 spans 16 residues. The CDR3 DNA follows: TGTGCCAGCAGTTACTCCAGGCCTAAGGGCAAAAACATTCAGTACTTC. Protein sequence: CASSYSRPKGKNIQYF.

This clone came up once. V and J are TRBV7-2 and TRBJ1-5; 9 bases align to TRBD1. The CDR3 covers 15 residues. The V segment lost 5 bases and the J segment 3 bases; nucleotides outside the gene matches: 5. The germline CDR1 and CDR2 sequences are SGHTA and FQGNSA. Here the CDR3 reads CASSARDRVNQPQHF. CDR3 nucleotides: TGTGCCAGCAGCGCCCGGGACAGGGTCAATCAGCCCCAGCATTTT.

The chain combines TRBV13 with TRBJ2-1; TRBD2 might be the D (5 bases). Germline lookup yields CDR1 PRHDT and CDR2 FYEKMQ (reference sequence). The CDR3 covers 16 residues. V was trimmed by 4 bases and J by 0 bases, leaving 13 bases between them. Here the CDR3 reads CASSSRTHSSYNEQFF. The CDR3 DNA follows: TGTGCCAGCAGCTCAAGGACTCACAGCTCCTACAATGAGCAGTTCTTC.

In its sample, this clone was seen once. The chain carries TRBV5-1 and TRBJ2-5, with 7 bases that match TRBD1. Germline V gives CDR1 SGHRS, CDR2 YFSETQ. The V segment lost 4 bases and the J segment 2 bases; nucleotides outside the gene matches: 5. This CDR3 spans 14 amino acids. The CDR3 here is CASSPRTGQETQYF. The CDR3, as DNA: TGCGCCAGCAGCCCGAGGACAGGACAAGAGACCCAGTACTTC.

This sequence joins TRBV5-6 and TRBJ1-4; D call uncertain. The CDR3 loop spans 14 amino acids. CDR1 is SGHDT and CDR2 is YYEEEE in the germline V gene. V dropped 6 bases and J dropped 8 bases, with 17 bases sitting between them. Written as DNA, the CDR3 is TGTGCCAGCACCACTTGGGCGGTGAGGGAAAAACTGTTTTTT. Translated, it gives CASTTWAVREKLFF.

The V call is TRBV2, the J call TRBJ2-3; a possible D gene is TRBD1 (6 bases). The V gene lost 9 bases and the J gene lost 2 bases, with 12 bases spanning the gap. This CDR3 contains 13 residues. Germline values: CDR1 SNHLY, CDR2 FYNNEI. DNA of the CDR3: TGTGCCAGAGGGGGACGGCTCACAGATACGCAGTATTTT. Its protein product is CARGGRLTDTQYF. The full variable domain, in which reference TRBV2 and TRBJ2-3 provide the parts outside the CDR3, is EPEVTQTPSHQVTQMGQEVILRCVPISNHLYFYWYRQILGQKVEFLVSFYNNEISEKSEIFDDQFSVERPDGSNFTLKIRSTKLEDSAMYFCARGGRLTDTQYFGPGTRLTVL.